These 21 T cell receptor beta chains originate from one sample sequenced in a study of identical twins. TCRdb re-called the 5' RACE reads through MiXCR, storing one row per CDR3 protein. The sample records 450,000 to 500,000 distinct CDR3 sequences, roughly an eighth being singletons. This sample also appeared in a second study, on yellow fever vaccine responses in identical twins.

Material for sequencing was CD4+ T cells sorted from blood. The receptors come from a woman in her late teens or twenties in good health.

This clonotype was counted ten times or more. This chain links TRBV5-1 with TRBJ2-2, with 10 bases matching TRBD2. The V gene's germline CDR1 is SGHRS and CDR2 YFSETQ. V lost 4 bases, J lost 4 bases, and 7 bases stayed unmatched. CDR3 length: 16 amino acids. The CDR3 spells CASSPSSGGSTGELFF. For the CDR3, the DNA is TGCGCCAGCAGCCCCTCTAGCGGGGGATCCACCGGGGAGCTGTTTTTT.

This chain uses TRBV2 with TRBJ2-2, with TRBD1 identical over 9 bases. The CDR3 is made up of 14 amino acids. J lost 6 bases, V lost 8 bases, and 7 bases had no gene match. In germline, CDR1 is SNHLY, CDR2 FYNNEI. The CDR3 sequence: CASVIGQGPGELFF. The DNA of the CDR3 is TGTGCCAGCGTAATCGGACAGGGGCCCGGGGAGCTGTTTTTT.

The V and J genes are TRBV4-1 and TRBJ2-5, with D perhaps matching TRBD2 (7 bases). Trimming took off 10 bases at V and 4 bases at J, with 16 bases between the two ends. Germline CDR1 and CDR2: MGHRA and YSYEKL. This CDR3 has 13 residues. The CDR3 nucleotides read TGCGCCACAGGGGAGGGAGAGGGAGAGACCCAGTACTTC. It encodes CATGEGEGETQYF.

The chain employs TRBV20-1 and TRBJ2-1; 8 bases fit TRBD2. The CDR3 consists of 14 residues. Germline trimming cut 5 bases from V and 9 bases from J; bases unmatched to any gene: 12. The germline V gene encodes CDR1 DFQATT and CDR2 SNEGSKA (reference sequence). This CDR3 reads CSALRERELPEQFF. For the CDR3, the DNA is TGCAGTGCTCTCCGGGAGCGGGAGTTACCTGAGCAGTTCTTC.

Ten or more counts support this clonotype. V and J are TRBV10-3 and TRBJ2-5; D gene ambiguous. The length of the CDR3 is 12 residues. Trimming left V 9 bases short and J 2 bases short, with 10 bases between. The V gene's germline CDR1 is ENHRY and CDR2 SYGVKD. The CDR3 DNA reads TGTGCCATAGGACGGAATCAAGAGACCCAGTACTTC. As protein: CAIGRNQETQYF.

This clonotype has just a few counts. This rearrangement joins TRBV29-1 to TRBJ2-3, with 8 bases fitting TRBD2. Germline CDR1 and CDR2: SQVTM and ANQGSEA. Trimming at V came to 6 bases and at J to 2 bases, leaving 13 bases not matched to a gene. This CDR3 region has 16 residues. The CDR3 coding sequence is TGCAGCGTCGAGAGGGGTCCTAGCGGGCCCACAGATACGCAGTATTTT. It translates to CSVERGPSGPTDTQYF.

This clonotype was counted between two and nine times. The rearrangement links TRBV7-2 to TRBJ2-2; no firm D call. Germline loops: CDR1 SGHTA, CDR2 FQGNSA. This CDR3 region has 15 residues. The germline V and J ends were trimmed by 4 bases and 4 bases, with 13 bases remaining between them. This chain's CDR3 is CASSSLRVPTGELFF. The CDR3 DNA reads TGTGCCAGCAGCTCATTAAGGGTGCCCACCGGGGAGCTGTTTTTT.

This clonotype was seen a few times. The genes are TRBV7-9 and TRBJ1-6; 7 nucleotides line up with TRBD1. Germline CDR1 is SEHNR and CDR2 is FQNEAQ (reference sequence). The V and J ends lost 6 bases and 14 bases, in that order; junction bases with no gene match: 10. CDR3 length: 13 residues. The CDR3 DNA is TGTGCCAGCAGAGGTAGAACAGGGGTCACCCTCCACTTT. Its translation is CASRGRTGVTLHF.

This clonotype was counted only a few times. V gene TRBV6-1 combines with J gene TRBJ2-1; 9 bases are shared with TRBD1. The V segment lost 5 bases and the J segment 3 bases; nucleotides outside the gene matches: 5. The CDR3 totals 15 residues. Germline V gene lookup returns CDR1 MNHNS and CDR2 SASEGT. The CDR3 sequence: CASSSGTGYYNEQFF. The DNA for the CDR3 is TGTGCCAGCAGTAGTGGGACAGGGTACTACAATGAGCAGTTCTTC.

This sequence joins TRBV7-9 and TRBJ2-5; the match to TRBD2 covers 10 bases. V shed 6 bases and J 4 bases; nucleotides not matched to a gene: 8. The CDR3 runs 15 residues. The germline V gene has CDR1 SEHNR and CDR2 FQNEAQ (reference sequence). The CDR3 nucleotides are TGTGCCAGCAGGCGTCTAGCGGGGGTTCTAGAGACCCAGTACTTC. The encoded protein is CASRRLAGVLETQYF. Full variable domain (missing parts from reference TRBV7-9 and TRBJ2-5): DTGVSQNPRHKITKRGQNVTFRCDPISEHNRLYWYRQTLGQGPEFLTYFQNEAQLEKSRLLSDRFSAERPKGSFSTLEIQRTEQGDSAMYLCASRRLAGVLETQYFGPGTRLLVL.

DNA for the CDR3: TGTGCCAGCACCCGCTTCGGGGTCCATAGGAATCAGCCCCAGCATTTT. Translating gives CASTRFGVHRNQPQHF. This chain connects TRBV11-3 to TRBJ1-5; D is uncertain. The V and J ends lost 7 bases and 4 bases respectively, with 20 bases between them. Germline loops: CDR1 SGHNT, CDR2 YENEEA. The CDR3 is made up of 16 amino acids.

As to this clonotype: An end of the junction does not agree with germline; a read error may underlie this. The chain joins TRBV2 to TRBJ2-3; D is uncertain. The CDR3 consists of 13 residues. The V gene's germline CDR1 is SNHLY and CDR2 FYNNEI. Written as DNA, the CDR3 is TGTGCCAGCAGTGGAAGCAGCACAGAGACGCAGTATTTT. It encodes CASSGSSTETQYF.

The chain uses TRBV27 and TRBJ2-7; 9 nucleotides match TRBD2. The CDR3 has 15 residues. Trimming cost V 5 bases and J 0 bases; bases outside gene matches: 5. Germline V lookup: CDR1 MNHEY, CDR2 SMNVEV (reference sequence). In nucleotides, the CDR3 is TGTGCCAGCAGTCCGCGACTAGCGGACTCCTACGAGCAGTACTTC. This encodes CASSPRLADSYEQYF.

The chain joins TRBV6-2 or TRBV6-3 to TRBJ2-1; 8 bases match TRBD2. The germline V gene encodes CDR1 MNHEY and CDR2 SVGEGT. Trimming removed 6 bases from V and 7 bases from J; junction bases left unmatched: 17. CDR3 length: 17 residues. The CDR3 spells CASRVIAGPPYGNEQFF. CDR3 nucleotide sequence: TGTGCCAGCAGGGTGATAGCGGGGCCCCCCTATGGTAATGAGCAGTTCTTC.

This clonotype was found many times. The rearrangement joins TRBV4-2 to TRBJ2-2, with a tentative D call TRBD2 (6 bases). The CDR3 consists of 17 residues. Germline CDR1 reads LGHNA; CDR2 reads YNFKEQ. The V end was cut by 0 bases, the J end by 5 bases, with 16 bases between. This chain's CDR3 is CASSQDNRAGPTGELFF. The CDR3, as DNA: TGTGCCAGCAGCCAAGATAATCGGGCGGGACCGACCGGGGAGCTGTTTTTT.

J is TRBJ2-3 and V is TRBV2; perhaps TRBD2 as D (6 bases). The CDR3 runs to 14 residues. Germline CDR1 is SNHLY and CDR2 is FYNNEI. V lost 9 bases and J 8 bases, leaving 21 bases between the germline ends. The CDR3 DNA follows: TGTGCCAGTACTACACGGGAGTACAAGGGTACGCAGTATTTT. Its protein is CASTTREYKGTQYF.

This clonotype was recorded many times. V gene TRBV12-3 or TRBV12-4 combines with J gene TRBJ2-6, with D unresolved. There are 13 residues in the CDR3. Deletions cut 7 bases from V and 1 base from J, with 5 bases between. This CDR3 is CASMGSGANVLTF. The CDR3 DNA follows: TGTGCCAGCATGGGGTCTGGGGCCAACGTCCTGACTTTC.

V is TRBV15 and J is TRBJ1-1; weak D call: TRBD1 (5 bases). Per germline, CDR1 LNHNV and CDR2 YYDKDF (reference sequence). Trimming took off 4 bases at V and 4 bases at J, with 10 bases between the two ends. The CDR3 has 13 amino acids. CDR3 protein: CATSKGAGTEAFF. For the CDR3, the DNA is TGTGCCACCAGCAAAGGGGCTGGCACTGAAGCTTTCTTT.

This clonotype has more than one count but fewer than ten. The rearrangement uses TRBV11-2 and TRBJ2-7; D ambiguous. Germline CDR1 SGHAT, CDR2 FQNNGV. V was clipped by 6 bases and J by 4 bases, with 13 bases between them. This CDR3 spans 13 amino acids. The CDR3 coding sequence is TGTGCCAGCAGGAACAGCCCCGGTTACGAGCAGTACTTC. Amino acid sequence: CASRNSPGYEQYF.

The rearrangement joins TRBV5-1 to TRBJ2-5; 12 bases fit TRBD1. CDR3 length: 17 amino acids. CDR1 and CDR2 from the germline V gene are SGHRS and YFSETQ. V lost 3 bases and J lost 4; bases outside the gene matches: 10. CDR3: CASSSTPGQGAGETQYF. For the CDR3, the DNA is TGCGCCAGCAGCTCCACCCCGGGACAGGGGGCGGGAGAGACCCAGTACTTC.

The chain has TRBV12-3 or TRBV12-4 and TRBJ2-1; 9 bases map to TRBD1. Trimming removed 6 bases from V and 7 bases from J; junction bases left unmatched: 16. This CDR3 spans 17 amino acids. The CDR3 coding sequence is TGTGCCAGCAGACCGGCTCTGGGACAGGGTATTTGGAATGAGCAGTTCTTC. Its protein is CASRPALGQGIWNEQFF.